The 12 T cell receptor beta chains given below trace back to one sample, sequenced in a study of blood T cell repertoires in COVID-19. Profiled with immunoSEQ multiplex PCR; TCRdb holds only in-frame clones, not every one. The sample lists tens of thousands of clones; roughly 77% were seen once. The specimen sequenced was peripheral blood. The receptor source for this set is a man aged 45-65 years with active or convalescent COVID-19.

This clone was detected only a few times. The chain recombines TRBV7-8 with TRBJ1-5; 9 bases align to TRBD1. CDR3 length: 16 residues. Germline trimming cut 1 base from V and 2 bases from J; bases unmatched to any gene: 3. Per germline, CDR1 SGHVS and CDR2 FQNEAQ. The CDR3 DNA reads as TGTGCCAGCAGCTTAGAGAGGACAGGGGGCAATCAGCCCCAGCATTTT. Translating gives CASSLERTGGNQPQHF.

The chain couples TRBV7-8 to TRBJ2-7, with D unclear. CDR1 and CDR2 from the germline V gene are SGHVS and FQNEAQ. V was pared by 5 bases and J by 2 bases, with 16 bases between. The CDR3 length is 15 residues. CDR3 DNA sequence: TGTGCCAGCAGCCCCACCCCTGGCAGAACCTACGAGCAGTACTTC. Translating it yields CASSPTPGRTYEQYF.

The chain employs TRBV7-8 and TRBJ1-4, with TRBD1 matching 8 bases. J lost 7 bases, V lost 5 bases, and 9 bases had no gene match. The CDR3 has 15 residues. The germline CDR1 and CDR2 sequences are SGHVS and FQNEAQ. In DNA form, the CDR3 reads TGTGCCAGCAGCGAAAGGTCAGGGGGCGGTGAAAAACTGTTTTTT. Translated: CASSERSGGGEKLFF.

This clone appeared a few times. CDR3 coding DNA: TGCGCCAGCAGCCAAGCGGGGGAAGAGACCCAGTACTTC. Its protein product is CASSQAGEETQYF. The rearrangement links TRBV4-1 to TRBJ2-5; maybe TRBD2 (6 bases). The CDR3 extends over 13 amino acids. The germline V gene has CDR1 MGHRA and CDR2 YSYEKL. The V and J ends lost 1 base and 3 bases respectively, with 6 bases between them.

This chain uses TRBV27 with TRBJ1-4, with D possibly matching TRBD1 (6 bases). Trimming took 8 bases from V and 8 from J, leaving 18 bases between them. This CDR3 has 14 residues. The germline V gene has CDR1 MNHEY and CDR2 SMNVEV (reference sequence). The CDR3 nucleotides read TGTGCCAGCCGAGGCAGGGGCTTGTCAGAAAAACTGTTTTTT. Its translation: CASRGRGLSEKLFF.

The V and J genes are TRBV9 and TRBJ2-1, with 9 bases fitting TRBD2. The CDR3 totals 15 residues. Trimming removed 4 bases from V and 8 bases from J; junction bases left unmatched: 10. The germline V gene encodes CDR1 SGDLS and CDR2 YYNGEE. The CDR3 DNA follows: TGTGCCAGCAGCCCGGCCGGGACTAGCTTCTATGAGCAGTTCTTC. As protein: CASSPAGTSFYEQFF.

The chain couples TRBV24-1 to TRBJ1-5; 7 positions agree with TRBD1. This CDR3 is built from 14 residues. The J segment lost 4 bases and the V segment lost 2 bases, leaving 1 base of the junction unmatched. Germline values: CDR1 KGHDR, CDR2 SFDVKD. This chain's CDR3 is CATSDSGGNQPQHF. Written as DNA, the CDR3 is TGTGCCACCAGTGATTCAGGGGGAAATCAGCCCCAGCATTTT.

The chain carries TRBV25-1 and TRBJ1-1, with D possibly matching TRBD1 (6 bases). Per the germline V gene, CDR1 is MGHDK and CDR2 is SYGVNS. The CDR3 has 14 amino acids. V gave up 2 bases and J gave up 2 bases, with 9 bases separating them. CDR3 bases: TGTGCCAGCAGTGAACAGGGGAGTAACACTGAAGCTTTCTTT. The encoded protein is CASSEQGSNTEAFF.

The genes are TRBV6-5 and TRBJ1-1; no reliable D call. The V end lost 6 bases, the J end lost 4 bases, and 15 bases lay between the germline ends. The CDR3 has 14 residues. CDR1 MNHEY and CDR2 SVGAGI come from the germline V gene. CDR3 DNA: TGTGCCAGCAGGTCGTTAGAGGCCGGCACTGAAGCTTTCTTT. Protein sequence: CASRSLEAGTEAFF.

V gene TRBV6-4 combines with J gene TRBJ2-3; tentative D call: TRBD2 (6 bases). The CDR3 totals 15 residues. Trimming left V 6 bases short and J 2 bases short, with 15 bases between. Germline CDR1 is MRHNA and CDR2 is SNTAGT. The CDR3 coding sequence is TGTGCCAGCAGAAAGGGAGGAGCGTTCACAGATACGCAGTATTTT. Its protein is CASRKGGAFTDTQYF.

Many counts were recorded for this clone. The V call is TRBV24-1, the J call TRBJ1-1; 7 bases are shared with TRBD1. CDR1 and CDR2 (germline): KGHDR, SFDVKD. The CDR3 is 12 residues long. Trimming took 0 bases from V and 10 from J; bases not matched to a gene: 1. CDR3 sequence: CATSDLSGGAFF. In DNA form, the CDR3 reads TGTGCCACCAGTGATTTGTCAGGGGGAGCTTTCTTT.

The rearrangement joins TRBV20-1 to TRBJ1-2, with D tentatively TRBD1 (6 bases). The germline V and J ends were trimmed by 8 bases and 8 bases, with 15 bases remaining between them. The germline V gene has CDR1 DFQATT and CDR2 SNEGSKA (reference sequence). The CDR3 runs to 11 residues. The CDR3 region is CSPGGAGGYTF. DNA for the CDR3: TGCAGTCCCGGGGGGGCCGGGGGCTACACCTTC.